The 21 T cell receptor beta chains below come from one sample, sequenced in a study of T cells in pancreatic ductal adenocarcinoma (dated by TCRdb to the late 2010s). The method behind the library was the immunoSEQ multiplex PCR assay. The source is immuneACCESS, and TCRdb retained only in-frame sequences with V and J called. Part of the clones is not carried over; for the studies checked, unresolved V genes explain less than half of this, and the remainder is unexplained. For this sample there are about 98,000 clones; about 96% appear just once. 3.1% of the sample belongs to the ten largest clones. The pancreatic ductal adenocarcinoma patients who were selected had gone through surgery without receiving any neoadjuvant therapy. Sequenced sample: PBMCs. The receptors derive from a human donor with pancreatic ductal adenocarcinoma.

This CDR3 is CASSQVGGGGSNQPQHF. In DNA form, the CDR3 reads TGCGCCAGCAGCCAGGTGGGGGGAGGTGGTAGCAATCAGCCCCAGCATTTT. The chain couples TRBV4-1 to TRBJ1-5; D possibly corresponds to TRBD1 (5 bases). The CDR3 runs to 17 residues. The V end was cut by 3 bases, the J end by 0 bases, with 15 bases between. Germline CDR1 reads MGHRA; CDR2 reads YSYEKL.

V gene TRBV27 combines with J gene TRBJ2-1, with D maybe TRBD2 (5 bases). Looked up from germline, CDR1 is MNHEY and CDR2 is SMNVEV (reference sequence). There are 14 residues in the CDR3. V was clipped by 6 bases and J by 0 bases, with 9 bases between them. The CDR3, as DNA: TGTGCCAGCAGCCGAGGGAGCTCCTACAATGAGCAGTTCTTC. As protein: CASSRGSSYNEQFF.

In this sample, this clone turned up once. The chain has TRBV28 and TRBJ2-2, with TRBD2 matching over 7 bases. In germline, CDR1 is MDHEN, CDR2 SYDVKM. The CDR3 is 12 residues long. V trimming: 7 bases; J trimming: 13 bases; junction bases outside the gene matches: 9. The CDR3 DNA reads as TGTGCCAGCACTATCCCCGGGGGGTTGCTGTTTTTT. Translating gives CASTIPGGLLFF.

The chain links TRBV9 to TRBJ1-2; 7 nucleotides line up with TRBD1. This CDR3 is 13 amino acids long. From germline, CDR1 is SGDLS and CDR2 YYNGEE. V was pared by 2 bases and J by 6 bases, with 4 bases of the junction left unmatched. CDR3 loop: CASSVLTGNGYTF. Written as DNA, the CDR3 is TGTGCCAGCAGCGTTTTGACAGGGAATGGCTACACCTTC.

A single count supports this clone. This chain joins TRBV7-2 and TRBJ2-7; 11 bases map to TRBD2. The V gene's germline CDR1 is SGHTA and CDR2 FQGNSA. This CDR3 spans 15 amino acids. V shed 7 bases, J shed 2 bases, and the junction held 7 bases outside the gene matches. The CDR3 coding sequence is TGTGCCAGCACCCCTAGCGGGAGGACGACCTACGAGCAGTACTTC. This translates into CASTPSGRTTYEQYF.

This chain joins TRBV2 and TRBJ2-2; D is unresolved. The germline V and J ends were trimmed by 5 bases and 1 base, with 8 bases remaining between them. This CDR3 spans 14 amino acids. Per the germline V gene, CDR1 is SNHLY and CDR2 is FYNNEI. Written as DNA, the CDR3 is TGTGCCAGCAGTATAGATATGAACACCGGGGAGCTGTTTTTT. Translation gives CASSIDMNTGELFF.

V gene TRBV9 combines with J gene TRBJ2-7; 11 bases are a match to TRBD2. This CDR3 spans 16 amino acids. The trim removed 0 bases at V and 7 bases at J, leaving 9 bases unmatched. The germline V gene has CDR1 SGDLS and CDR2 YYNGEE. The CDR3 here is CASSVGGTSGQGEQYF. The CDR3, as DNA: TGTGCCAGCAGCGTAGGGGGGACTAGCGGCCAGGGGGAGCAGTACTTC.

CDR3 nucleotides: TGCGCCAGCAGACTTTCCCAACACAATGAGCAGTTCTTC. This translates into CASRLSQHNEQFF. The chain uses TRBV5-1 and TRBJ2-1; D is undetermined. Germline V gives CDR1 SGHRS, CDR2 YFSETQ. Trimming removed 5 bases at V and 5 bases at J, with 11 bases between. This CDR3 has 13 amino acids. The full variable domain, rest sourced from reference TRBV5-1 and TRBJ2-1, is KAGVTQTPRYLIKTRGQQVTLSCSPISGHRSVSWYQQTPGQGLQFLFEYFSETQRNKGNFPGRFSGRQFSNSRSEMNVSTLELGDSALYLCASRLSQHNEQFFGPGTRLTVL.

The chain couples TRBV27 to TRBJ2-7; the match to TRBD1 covers 8 bases. The germline V gene has CDR1 MNHEY and CDR2 SMNVEV (reference sequence). This CDR3 is 15 amino acids long. V was pared by 2 bases and J by 0 bases, with 3 bases of the junction left unmatched. CDR3 protein: CASSLGDRPSYEQYF. CDR3 coding DNA: TGTGCCAGCAGTTTAGGGGACAGGCCCTCCTACGAGCAGTACTTC.

This chain uses TRBV30 with TRBJ2-1; 11 nucleotides line up with TRBD2. CDR1 and CDR2 (germline): GTSNPN, SVGIG (reference sequence). V shed 1 base, J shed 4 bases, and the junction held 6 bases outside the gene matches. The CDR3 sequence is 16 residues long. CDR3 DNA: TGTGCCTGGAGTGCCCCGACTAGCGGGAAATACAATGAGCAGTTCTTC. This codes for CAWSAPTSGKYNEQFF.

The chain has TRBV7-9 and TRBJ2-3; D ambiguous. In germline, CDR1 is SEHNR, CDR2 FQNEAQ (reference sequence). V lost 4 bases to trimming and J lost 0 bases, with 8 bases between them. The CDR3 is 14 amino acids. The CDR3 spells CASSSSRSTDTQYF. DNA for the CDR3: TGTGCCAGCAGCTCATCCAGAAGCACAGATACGCAGTATTTT.

In this sample, this clone turned up once. The chain joins TRBV27 to TRBJ2-5; 8 bases are shared with TRBD2. The germline V gene encodes CDR1 MNHEY and CDR2 SMNVEV (reference sequence). This CDR3 is built from 15 residues. V gave up 5 bases and J gave up 5 bases; unmatched junction bases: 10. The CDR3 DNA is TGTGCCAGCAGTGCCCCCGGGGGGGGAGGGGAGACCCAGTACTTC. Translated, it gives CASSAPGGGGETQYF.

The chain joins TRBV28 to TRBJ2-7; 9 bases line up with TRBD1. Trimming cost V 6 bases and J 6 bases; bases outside gene matches: 6. This CDR3 is built from 13 residues. Germline values: CDR1 MDHEN, CDR2 SYDVKM. The CDR3 sequence is CASSLSDRGEQYF. The CDR3 nucleotides are TGTGCCAGCAGCCTCTCGGACAGGGGCGAGCAGTACTTC.

In DNA form, the CDR3 reads TGTGCCAGCTCACCAGGGGCTAGCGAGCGGTACGAGCAGTACTTC. Its protein is CASSPGASERYEQYF. This chain connects TRBV18 to TRBJ2-7; a weak D match, TRBD2 (6 bases). The V end was cut by 2 bases, the J end by 4 bases, with 15 bases between. The germline V gene has CDR1 KGHSH and CDR2 LQKENI. The CDR3 loop spans 15 amino acids.

V and J are TRBV10-3 and TRBJ2-5, with D perhaps TRBD2 (5 bases). Germline V gene sequence: CDR1 ENHRY, CDR2 SYGVKD. V lost 0 bases and J lost 1, with 12 bases in between. The CDR3 length is 16 residues. In nucleotides, the CDR3 is TGTGCCATCAGTGAGTCGGCCTCTAGCCGCCAAGAGACCCAGTACTTC. It yields the protein CAISESASSRQETQYF.

DNA for the CDR3: TGTGCCAGCAGCTACGGAAACTGGGAGTCCGAGCAGTACTTC. It specifies CASSYGNWESEQYF. This chain joins TRBV7-2 and TRBJ2-7, with D possibly matching TRBD2 (5 bases). CDR3 length equals 14 residues. The germline gives CDR1 SGHTA, CDR2 FQGNSA. Trimming left V 4 bases short and J 6 bases short, with 16 bases between. Filled out from reference TRBV7-2 and TRBJ2-7, the complete variable domain reads GAGVSQSPSNKVTEKGKDVELRCDPISGHTALYWYRQSLGQGLEFLIYFQGNSAPDKSGLPSDRFSAERTGGSVSTLTIQRTQQEDSAVYLCASSYGNWESEQYFGPGTRLTVT.

The chain recombines TRBV5-1 with TRBJ2-7; 12 bases are shared with TRBD2. CDR3 length: 19 amino acids. Per germline, CDR1 SGHRS and CDR2 YFSETQ. Germline trimming cut 4 bases from V and 2 bases from J; bases unmatched to any gene: 16. In nucleotides, the CDR3 is TGCGCCAGCAGCCTGGCGGGACAGGGGACTAGCGGGCTCCCCTACGAGCAGTACTTC. It encodes CASSLAGQGTSGLPYEQYF.

This chain uses TRBV10-3 with TRBJ2-7, with D possibly TRBD2 on 5 matching bases. Germline V CDR1 and CDR2: ENHRY, SYGVKD. Trimming cost V 3 bases and J 5 bases, with 14 bases left between them. The CDR3 totals 14 residues. CDR3 amino acids: CAISDKGAGNEQYF. CDR3 bases: TGTGCCATCAGTGATAAGGGAGCCGGGAACGAGCAGTACTTC.

V and J are TRBV7-3 and TRBJ2-1; 8 bases line up with TRBD1. After removal of 5 bases from V and 5 bases from J, the junction contained 5 bases not matched to a gene. The V gene's germline CDR1 is SGHTA and CDR2 FQGTGA. This CDR3 is built from 14 residues. The CDR3 coding sequence is TGTGCCAGCAGCCGTGACAGGGGCCACAATGAGCAGTTCTTC. Translated, it gives CASSRDRGHNEQFF. The full variable domain, rest sourced from reference TRBV7-3 and TRBJ2-1, is GAGVSQTPSNKVTEKGKYVELRCDPISGHTALYWYRQSLGQGPEFLIYFQGTGAADDSGLPNDRFFAVRPEGSVSTLKIQRTERGDSAVYLCASSRDRGHNEQFFGPGTRLTVL.

The chain links TRBV2 to TRBJ1-3; D is uncertain. The CDR3 runs to 14 residues. V lost 7 bases and J 0 bases, leaving 10 bases between the germline ends. Germline CDR1 SNHLY, CDR2 FYNNEI. CDR3 region: CASNNPGSGNTIYF. The CDR3 DNA is TGTGCCAGCAACAATCCGGGCTCTGGAAACACCATATATTTT.

The rearrangement uses TRBV10-2 and TRBJ2-7; 9 bases agree with TRBD2. The CDR3 runs 13 residues. J lost 3 bases, V lost 8 bases, and 5 bases had no gene match. Germline lookup yields CDR1 WSHSY and CDR2 SAAADI. CDR3 DNA: TGCGCCAGCGGGCGGGAGGGTCGCTACGAGCAGTACTTC. Translated: CASGREGRYEQYF.